This paragraph reports one T cell receptor beta chain. The antigen remains unidentified. The data were taken from a study of shared clonotypes between healthy human individuals. Study at large: Donors consisted of two women and a few men between 18 and 49.

Germline CDR1 is SNHLY and CDR2 is FYNNEI. V gave up 4 bases and J gave up 3 bases; unmatched junction bases: 4. The CDR3 spans 15 residues. Broader study findings: Estimated richness was generally greater in naive than memory subsets. Among non-shared clonotypes, generation probabilities were lower than among those shared by all four donors.

Per sorted-subset replicate PCR, input was about 180 ng DNA, representing tens of thousands of T cell genomes. Data came from immunoSEQ multiplex PCR; TCRdb stores just in-frame clones and leaves some out. Among over a million clones listed, roughly 80% were seen once. The sample consisted of memory CD4+ T cells sorted from blood. Subset: CD45RA-negative fraction. This clonotype originated in a man aged 18 to 29 in good health. The J gene is TRBJ2-7, the V gene TRBV2; 12 positions agree with TRBD2. The CDR3 nucleotides read TGTGCCAGCAGTGGAGGACTAGCGGGGAACTACGAGCAGTACTTC. It codes for CASSGGLAGNYEQYF. The whole variable domain, filled in from reference TRBV2 and TRBJ2-7, reads EPEVTQTPSHQVTQMGQEVILRCVPISNHLYFYWYRQILGQKVEFLVSFYNNEISEKSEIFDDQFSVERPDGSNFTLKIRSTKLEDSAMYFCASSGGLAGNYEQYFGPGTRLTVT.